The 31 T cell receptor beta chains in this list originate from one sample, sequenced in a study of blood T cells in healthy people across ages. A sample-barcoded 5' primer and a J-beta primer mix were used in a second PCR of roughly 7 to 11 cycles. MiXCR, run by TCRdb on the 5' RACE reads, gives a single entry per CDR3 protein. The table records roughly 680,000 distinct CDR3 sequences, over 40% of them present only once. The sequenced material came from blood. The origin of the receptors is a woman at least 80 years old in good health.

Concerning this clonotype: This clone may be a read error of a much larger clone one base away. Here the CDR3 reads CATSGTPSSYEQYF. CDR3 nucleotides: TGTGCCACCTCCGGGACACCGAGCTCCTACGAGCAGTACTTC. The chain recombines TRBV10-3 with TRBJ2-7; D might be TRBD1 (6 bases). V lost 10 bases to trimming and J lost 0 bases, with 16 bases between them. This CDR3 has 14 residues. Germline-derived CDR1 and CDR2 are ENHRY and SYGVKD.

Details on this clonotype: This may be a read error, as it is one base from a much larger clone. The V and J genes are TRBV10-3 and TRBJ2-5, with D unclear. CDR1 ENHRY and CDR2 SYGVKD come from the germline V gene. CDR3 size: 14 residues. V was pared by 2 bases and J by 3 bases, with 10 bases between. CDR3 protein: CAISEEVREETQYF. Written as DNA, the CDR3 is TGTGCCATCAGTGAGGAAGTACGGGAAGAGACCCAGTACTTC.

This clonotype has ten or more counts. The rearrangement links TRBV20-1 to TRBJ2-3; 7 bases fit TRBD2. Germline trimming cut 5 bases from V and 1 base from J; bases unmatched to any gene: 3. Germline CDR1 DFQATT, CDR2 SNEGSKA (reference sequence). The CDR3 spans 13 residues. Here the CDR3 DNA reads TGCAGTGCTGAGGGAGGGGGCACAGATACGCAGTATTTT. Its protein product is CSAEGGGTDTQYF.

This rearrangement joins TRBV6-5 to TRBJ1-2; TRBD1 might be the D (5 bases). This CDR3 region has 14 residues. CDR1 is MNHEY and CDR2 is SVGAGI in the germline V gene. The V end was cut by 5 bases, the J end by 4 bases, with 14 bases between. CDR3 amino acids: CASSPTDSFYGYTF. The CDR3 DNA is TGTGCCAGCAGTCCTACCGACAGCTTCTATGGCTACACCTTC.

The chain has TRBV10-3 and TRBJ2-4; D ambiguous. The DNA end favors TRBJ2-5, so the J call may be wrong. The CDR3 is made up of 12 amino acids. Looked up from germline, CDR1 is ENHRY and CDR2 is SYGVKD. CDR3 nucleotide sequence: TGTGCCATCAGTGCGGTGGGGGAGACCCAGTACTTC. It yields the protein CAISAVGETQYF.

This chain connects TRBV29-1 to TRBJ1-5, with 7 bases fitting TRBD1. Germline CDR1 is SQVTM and CDR2 is ANQGSEA. The CDR3 covers 14 residues. Trimming removed 5 bases from V and 2 bases from J; junction bases left unmatched: 6. In DNA form, the CDR3 reads TGCAGCGTTATGACAGGGCTTGGCAATCAGCCCCAGCATTTT. This translates into CSVMTGLGNQPQHF.

The J gene is TRBJ1-1, the V gene TRBV12-3 or TRBV12-4; D perhaps matches TRBD1 (6 bases). This CDR3 is 14 amino acids long. Trimming removed 7 bases at V and 7 bases at J, with 19 bases between. CDR3 in DNA: TGTGCCAGCACCAAAAGGGGGGCGCGAGGTGAAGCTTTCTTT. Its translation is CASTKRGARGEAFF.

The chain uses TRBV6-5 and TRBJ2-5; weak D call: TRBD2 (6 bases). The CDR3 spans 14 residues. The V gene's germline CDR1 is MNHEY and CDR2 SVGAGI. V lost 0 bases, J lost 5 bases, and 10 bases lay in between. The CDR3 protein is CASSYSEGRETQYF. The CDR3 DNA is TGTGCCAGCAGTTACTCTGAGGGGAGGGAGACCCAGTACTTC.

This clonotype occurred many times. The chain couples TRBV20-1 to TRBJ1-1; no clear D. The CDR3 has 13 amino acids. Germline V lookup: CDR1 DFQATT, CDR2 SNEGSKA (reference sequence). V was cut by 2 bases and J by 3 bases, with 10 bases left in between. CDR3 in amino acids: CSARTGRDTEAFF. DNA of the CDR3: TGCAGTGCTAGAACCGGTCGGGACACTGAAGCTTTCTTT.

This clonotype was recorded at least ten times. The gene calls are TRBV27 and TRBJ2-7; 10 bases match TRBD2. Germline V gene sequence: CDR1 MNHEY, CDR2 SMNVEV (reference sequence). V lost 2 bases to trimming and J lost 5 bases; unmatched junction nucleotides: 6. The CDR3 length is 15 residues. The CDR3 DNA follows: TGTGCCAGCAGTTTAGGGGCTAGCGGGAGCCACGAGCAGTACTTC. Amino acids: CASSLGASGSHEQYF.

The rearrangement uses TRBV29-1 and TRBJ2-2; D gene unclear. V shed 4 bases and J shed 0 bases, with 6 bases lying between them. This CDR3 contains 13 residues. Germline CDR1 and CDR2: SQVTM and ANQGSEA. The CDR3: CSVVTPNTGELFF. CDR3 nucleotides: TGCAGCGTTGTCACTCCGAACACCGGGGAGCTGTTTTTT.

The rearrangement uses TRBV5-1 and TRBJ1-6, with D possibly TRBD1 on 5 matching bases. This CDR3 has 15 amino acids. CDR1 is SGHRS and CDR2 is YFSETQ in the germline V gene. Trimming removed 0 bases at V and 8 bases at J, with 12 bases between. CDR3 in amino acids: CASSLVPGTDSPLHF. For the CDR3, the DNA is TGCGCCAGCAGCTTGGTTCCCGGGACGGATTCACCCCTCCACTTT.

This clonotype was found a few times. The genes are TRBV20-1 and TRBJ1-6; TRBD1 aligns across 8 bases. The CDR3 length is 15 residues. The V and J ends lost 5 bases and 0 bases, in that order; junction bases with no gene match: 3. Per germline, CDR1 DFQATT and CDR2 SNEGSKA (reference sequence). CDR3 in amino acids: CSAQTGGSYNSPLHF. The CDR3 nucleotides are TGCAGTGCTCAAACAGGGGGCTCCTATAATTCACCCCTCCACTTT.

This clonotype appeared many times. The V gene is TRBV5-1, the J gene TRBJ2-7; 8 nucleotides align to TRBD1. From germline, CDR1 is SGHRS and CDR2 YFSETQ. The J segment lost 2 bases and the V segment lost 2 bases, leaving 6 bases of the junction unmatched. This CDR3 has 15 amino acids. The CDR3 DNA follows: TGCGCCAGCAGCTTAGGGGACAGGTCCACCTACGAGCAGTACTTC. Translating it yields CASSLGDRSTYEQYF.

This rearrangement joins TRBV29-1 to TRBJ2-1; D is perhaps TRBD1 or TRBD2 (6 bases each). Trimming left V 3 bases short and J 6 bases short, with 15 bases between. Germline values: CDR1 SQVTM, CDR2 ANQGSEA. The CDR3 covers 14 residues. CDR3 nucleotides: TGCAGCGTTGAGGGGGGCCGGCTAGTCAATGAGCAGTTCTTC. This codes for CSVEGGRLVNEQFF.

With regard to this clonotype: This sequence may be a read error, since a much larger clone differs from it by one base. This rearrangement joins TRBV3-1 to TRBJ2-1, with 7 nucleotides matching TRBD2. The germline gives CDR1 LGHDT, CDR2 YNNKEL (reference sequence). The CDR3 length is 16 residues. The CDR3: CVSSQEGPGGLYEQFF. The CDR3 DNA reads TGTGTCAGCAGCCAAGAGGGGCCGGGAGGATTGTATGAGCAGTTCTTC.

The genes are TRBV20-1 and TRBJ1-6; a weak D match, TRBD1 (6 bases). The CDR3 has 16 amino acids. Germline assignment: CDR1 DFQATT and CDR2 SNEGSKA (reference sequence). V was trimmed by 0 bases and J by 2 bases, leaving 11 bases between them. The CDR3 coding sequence is TGCAGTGCTAGAGATCAGGGGCGCGCCTATAATTCACCCCTCCACTTT. This sequence encodes CSARDQGRAYNSPLHF.

For this clonotype: It may be a read error: a sequence one base away is much more abundant. V usage is TRBV7-2 and J usage is TRBJ1-6, with a weak D call TRBD1 (6 bases). Germline CDR1 and CDR2: SGHTA and FQGNSA. There are 14 residues in the CDR3. The V and J ends lost 1 base and 11 bases respectively, with 12 bases between them. The CDR3 DNA follows: TGTGCCAGCAGCTTAGAACAGGGATATCCACCCCTCCACTTT. As protein: CASSLEQGYPPLHF. Variable domain in full (rest from reference TRBV7-2 and TRBJ1-6): GAGVSQSPSNKVTEKGKDVELRCDPISGHTALYWYRQSLGQGLEFLIYFQGNSAPDKSGLPSDRFSAERTGGSVSTLTIQRTQQEDSAVYLCASSLEQGYPPLHFGNGTRLTVT.

This clonotype was seen at least ten times. This chain connects TRBV5-1 to TRBJ2-5; perhaps D is TRBD1 or TRBD2 (5 bases each). Germline values: CDR1 SGHRS, CDR2 YFSETQ. The CDR3 consists of 15 residues. V was pared by 1 base and J by 5 bases, with 15 bases between. CDR3 DNA sequence: TGCGCCAGCAGCTTGTCTGGGGGTTTAACTGAGACCCAGTACTTC. Translation gives CASSLSGGLTETQYF.

V gene TRBV6-2 or TRBV6-3 combines with J gene TRBJ1-1; D is uncertain. V lost 9 bases and J lost 3, with 8 bases in between. Germline loops: CDR1 MNHEY, CDR2 SVGEGT. The CDR3 extends over 11 amino acids. Here the CDR3 DNA reads TGTGCCAGTTTTCGAGACACTGAAGCTTTCTTT. Translated: CASFRDTEAFF.

In its sample, this clonotype was seen many times. V is TRBV6-5 and J is TRBJ2-3; no clear D gene. CDR1 MNHEY and CDR2 SVGAGI come from the germline V gene. The V gene lost 0 bases and the J gene lost 8 bases, with 12 bases spanning the gap. The CDR3 runs to 14 residues. DNA for the CDR3: TGTGCCAGCAGTTACTCGCCCTACTCGGGTACGCAGTATTTT. Protein: CASSYSPYSGTQYF.

This chain connects TRBV5-1 to TRBJ2-2, with D possibly matching TRBD1 (5 bases). The CDR3 extends over 15 amino acids. V was trimmed by 3 bases and J by 7 bases, leaving 16 bases between them. Germline CDR1 reads SGHRS; CDR2 reads YFSETQ. CDR3 amino acids: CASSSGQGAVGELFF. CDR3 coding DNA: TGCGCCAGCAGCTCCGGACAAGGAGCTGTCGGGGAGCTGTTTTTT.

J is TRBJ2-1 and V is TRBV28; tentative D call: TRBD2 (6 bases). Germline lookup yields CDR1 MDHEN and CDR2 SYDVKM. Trimming cost V 8 bases and J 4 bases, with 12 bases left between them. The CDR3 runs 13 residues. Here the CDR3 reads CASGTSSYNEQFF. CDR3 nucleotides: TGTGCCAGCGGGACTTCCTCATACAATGAGCAGTTCTTC. Full variable domain (missing parts from reference TRBV28 and TRBJ2-1): DVKVTQSSRYLVKRTGEKVFLECVQDMDHENMFWYRQDPGLGLRLIYFSYDVKMKEKGDIPEGYSVSREKKERFSLILESASTNQTSMYLCASGTSSYNEQFFGPGTRLTVL.

V usage is TRBV6-5 and J usage is TRBJ2-5; D perhaps matches TRBD1 (5 bases). Germline assignment: CDR1 MNHEY and CDR2 SVGAGI. This CDR3 has 15 residues. V lost 5 bases and J lost 2, with 15 bases in between. CDR3 DNA sequence: TGTGCCAGCAGTAATCCAACAGGTCAGCAAGAGACCCAGTACTTC. Encoded protein: CASSNPTGQQETQYF.

This clonotype was picked up a small number of times. The chain carries TRBV20-1 and TRBJ2-1, with D tentatively TRBD2 (6 bases). CDR1 is DFQATT and CDR2 is SNEGSKA in the germline V gene (reference sequence). Trimming pared 7 bases from V and 8 bases from J, leaving 15 bases between. This CDR3 comprises 12 residues. The DNA for the CDR3 is TGCAGTGTCCGGATGCGGGGAGATGAGCAGTTCTTC. Its protein product is CSVRMRGDEQFF.

This clonotype was counted many times. This sequence joins TRBV29-1 and TRBJ2-2; D unclear. Trimming stripped 0 bases from V and 5 bases from J, with 4 bases between. This CDR3 region has 12 residues. Germline CDR1 is SQVTM and CDR2 is ANQGSEA. CDR3 loop: CSVEEGTGELFF. In DNA, the CDR3 is TGCAGCGTTGAAGAGGGTACCGGGGAGCTGTTTTTT.

This chain uses TRBV7-2 with TRBJ2-4; no firm D call. The length of the CDR3 is 12 residues. Germline V CDR1 and CDR2: SGHTA, FQGNSA. V was shortened by 4 bases and J by 9 bases, with 10 bases between the two germline ends. The CDR3: CASSSRLGIQYF. The CDR3 DNA follows: TGTGCCAGCAGCTCTAGGTTGGGCATTCAGTACTTC.

This clonotype was found many times. This chain links TRBV29-1 with TRBJ1-2; D is undetermined. The CDR3 is 10 residues long. Trimming removed 2 bases at V and 2 bases at J, with 0 bases between. Germline-derived CDR1 and CDR2 are SQVTM and ANQGSEA. CDR3: CSVENYGYTF. Here the CDR3 DNA reads TGCAGCGTTGAAAACTATGGCTACACCTTC.

In the case of this clonotype: A read error may explain this, as a much larger clone is one base away. The chain uses TRBV7-2 and TRBJ2-7, with D maybe TRBD2 (6 bases). The germline V gene encodes CDR1 SGHTA and CDR2 FQGNSA. The CDR3 is made up of 13 amino acids. V was cut by 1 base and J by 12 bases, with 16 bases left in between. CDR3 nucleotide sequence: TGTGCCAGCAGCTTAGAGACTAGGAGCATTTGGTACTTC. Its translation: CASSLETRSIWYF. Looking up the rest from reference TRBV7-2 and TRBJ2-7 gives the full variable domain: GAGVSQSPSNKVTEKGKDVELRCDPISGHTALYWYRQSLGQGLEFLIYFQGNSAPDKSGLPSDRFSAERTGGSVSTLTIQRTQQEDSAVYLCASSLETRSIWYFGPGTRLTVT.

The V call is TRBV15, the J call TRBJ1-2, with D unclear. This CDR3 region has 13 residues. Deletions cut 5 bases from V and 8 bases from J, with 15 bases between. CDR1 and CDR2 (germline): LNHNV, YYDKDF (reference sequence). The CDR3 DNA follows: TGTGCCACCAGCGTACGCCGCGAGGGCGGCTACACCTTC. Protein product: CATSVRREGGYTF.

The chain carries TRBV14 and TRBJ2-5; 8 bases are shared with TRBD2. The germline gives CDR1 SGHDN, CDR2 FVKESK. The CDR3 loop spans 17 amino acids. Germline trimming cut 2 bases from V and 4 bases from J; bases unmatched to any gene: 12. CDR3 sequence: CASSQRRVLAATETQYF. Written as DNA, the CDR3 is TGTGCCAGCAGCCAACGGAGAGTACTAGCGGCTACAGAGACCCAGTACTTC.